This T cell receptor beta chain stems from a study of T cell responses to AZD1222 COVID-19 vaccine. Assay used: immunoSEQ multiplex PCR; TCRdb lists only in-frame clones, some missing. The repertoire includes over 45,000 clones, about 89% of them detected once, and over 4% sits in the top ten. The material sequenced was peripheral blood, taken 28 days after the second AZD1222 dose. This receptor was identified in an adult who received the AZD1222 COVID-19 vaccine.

The CDR3 DNA reads as TGTGCCAGCAGCTTAATTGGAAACACAGATACGCAGTATTTT. It translates to CASSLIGNTDTQYF. The chain employs TRBV5-5 and TRBJ2-3, with D uncertain. The CDR3 is 14 amino acids. The V end was cut by 2 bases, the J end by 2 bases, with 9 bases between. CDR1 is SGHKS, CDR2 YYEKEE, per germline (reference sequence).